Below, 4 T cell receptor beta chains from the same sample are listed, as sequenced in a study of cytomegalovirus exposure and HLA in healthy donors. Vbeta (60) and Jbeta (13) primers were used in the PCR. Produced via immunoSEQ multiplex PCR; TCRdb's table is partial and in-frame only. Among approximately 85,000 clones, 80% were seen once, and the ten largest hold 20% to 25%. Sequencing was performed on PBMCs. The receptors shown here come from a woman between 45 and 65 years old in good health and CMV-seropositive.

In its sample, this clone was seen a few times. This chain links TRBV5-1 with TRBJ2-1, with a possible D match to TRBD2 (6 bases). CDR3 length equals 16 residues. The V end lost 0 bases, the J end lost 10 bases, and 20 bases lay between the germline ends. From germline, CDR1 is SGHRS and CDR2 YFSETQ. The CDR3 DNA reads TGCGCCAGCAGCTTGGGGACCGGGGGTGGAGGAGGCGAGCAGTTCTTC. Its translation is CASSLGTGGGGGEQFF.

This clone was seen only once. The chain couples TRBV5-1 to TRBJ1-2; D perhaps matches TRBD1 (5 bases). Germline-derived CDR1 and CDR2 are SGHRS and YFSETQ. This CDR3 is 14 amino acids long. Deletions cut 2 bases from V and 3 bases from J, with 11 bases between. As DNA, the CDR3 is TGCGCCAGCAGCTTTGGGGGGGACCACTATGGCTACACCTTC. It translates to CASSFGGDHYGYTF.

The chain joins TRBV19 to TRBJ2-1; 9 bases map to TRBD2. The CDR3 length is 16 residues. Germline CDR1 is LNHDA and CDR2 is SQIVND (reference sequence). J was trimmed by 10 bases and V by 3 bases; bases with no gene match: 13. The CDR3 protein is CASSIRGAGGPKEQFF. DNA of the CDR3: TGTGCCAGTAGTATTCGGGGTGCGGGAGGGCCAAAAGAGCAGTTCTTC.

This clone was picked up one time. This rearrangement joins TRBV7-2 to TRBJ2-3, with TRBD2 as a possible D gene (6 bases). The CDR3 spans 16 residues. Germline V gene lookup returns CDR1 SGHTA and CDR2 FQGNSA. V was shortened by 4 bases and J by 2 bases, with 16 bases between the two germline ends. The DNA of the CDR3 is TGTGCCAGCAGCTCGTCGATTGGGACTTCCACAGATACGCAGTATTTT. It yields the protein CASSSSIGTSTDTQYF.